This TCR beta chain was found in a study of cytomegalovirus exposure and HLA in healthy donors. A multiplex PCR was run with 60 Vbeta primers and 13 Jbeta primers. Libraries were prepared by immunoSEQ multiplex PCR; TCRdb keeps only in-frame clonotypes and omits some of them. The sample includes over 250,000 clones, 86% of them seen just once. The V end lost 6 bases, the J end lost 3 bases, and 17 bases lay between the germline ends. There are 15 residues in the CDR3. CDR1 LNHDA and CDR2 SQIVND come from the germline V gene (reference sequence). In its sample, this clone was seen a few times. The rearrangement joins TRBV19 to TRBJ1-1, with a possible D match to TRBD1 (6 bases). The sequencing sample was made of PBMCs. The origin of this receptor is a man aged 40-49 years in good health and CMV-seropositive. The CDR3 nucleotides read TGTGCCAGTAGATACGGACAGAGAATCGACACTGAAGCTTTCTTT. Protein product: CASRYGQRIDTEAFF.